A single sample gave rise to the 30 T cell receptor beta chains below, sequenced in a study of blood T cell repertoires in COVID-19. Here immunoSEQ multiplex PCR was the method, and the copy in TCRdb shows in-frame clones only, minus some. The sample lists 150,000 to 200,000 clones; 76% were seen once. The sample comprised PBMCs or T cells enriched from blood (not recorded which). The source is a woman aged 45-65 years with acute COVID-19.

This clone was counted a few times. The chain joins TRBV3-1 (or the pseudogene TRBV3-2) to TRBJ1-2; 7 bases are shared with TRBD1. This CDR3 spans 14 amino acids. With V trimmed by 6 bases and J by 5 bases, 9 bases remained unmatched. Per germline, CDR1 LGHDT and CDR2 YNNKEL (reference sequence). CDR3 DNA: TGTGCCAGCAGGGACCCGGGACAGTCTTATGGCTACACCTTC. Protein: CASRDPGQSYGYTF.

In nucleotides, the CDR3 is TGCGCCAGCAGCTTGACGGGGGGCGACTACAATGAGCAGTTCTTC. It translates to CASSLTGGDYNEQFF. V and J are TRBV5-1 and TRBJ2-1, with D perhaps TRBD2 (7 bases). The V end lost 1 base, the J end lost 3 bases, and 11 bases lay between the germline ends. There are 15 residues in the CDR3. Germline CDR1 SGHRS, CDR2 YFSETQ.

J is TRBJ2-7 and V is TRBV27, with 8 positions matching TRBD2. With 8 bases clipped from V and 3 bases from J, the junction kept 18 bases outside the gene matches. There are 17 residues in the CDR3. CDR1 and CDR2 (germline): MNHEY, SMNVEV (reference sequence). In DNA form, the CDR3 reads TGTGCCAGCGGCAACCCCGGTAAGCGGGGGTTATTCTACGAGCAGTACGTC. This codes for CASGNPGKRGLFYEQYV.

The rearrangement links TRBV7-2 to TRBJ1-1; the D gene is possibly TRBD1 (5 bases). In germline, CDR1 is SGHTA, CDR2 FQGNSA. The CDR3 totals 14 residues. Trimming pared 2 bases from V and 5 bases from J, leaving 12 bases between. The chain's CDR3 is CASSLWSKGTEAFF. The CDR3 DNA reads as TGTGCCAGCAGCTTATGGAGTAAGGGGACTGAAGCTTTCTTT. The complete variable domain, with remaining parts taken from reference TRBV7-2 and TRBJ1-1, reads GAGVSQSPSNKVTEKGKDVELRCDPISGHTALYWYRQSLGQGLEFLIYFQGNSAPDKSGLPSDRFSAERTGGSVSTLTIQRTQQEDSAVYLCASSLWSKGTEAFFGQGTRLTVV.

This clone has only a few counts. The genes are TRBV18 and TRBJ1-3; 8 bases map to TRBD1. The V segment lost 5 bases and the J segment 5 bases; nucleotides outside the gene matches: 5. The CDR3 sequence is 14 residues long. CDR1 and CDR2 from the germline V gene are KGHSH and LQKENI. CDR3 coding DNA: TGTGCCAGCTCAAAGGACAGGGATCGAAACACCATATATTTT. Residues: CASSKDRDRNTIYF.

This chain joins TRBV24-1 and TRBJ2-1, with 9 positions matching TRBD1. Germline loops: CDR1 KGHDR, CDR2 SFDVKD. The CDR3 spans 16 residues. The V gene end was trimmed by 1 base and the J gene end by 4 bases; junction bases not matched to a gene: 4. This CDR3 is CATSDFGTGTYNEQFF. The CDR3 DNA sequence: TGTGCCACCAGTGATTTCGGGACAGGGACTTACAATGAGCAGTTCTTC.

This clone was seen more than once but under ten times. This sequence joins TRBV19 and TRBJ1-5; 10 positions agree with TRBD1. V trimming: 6 bases; J trimming: 1 base; junction bases outside the gene matches: 9. CDR1 is LNHDA, CDR2 SQIVND, per germline (reference sequence). This CDR3 has 17 residues. CDR3 in amino acids: CASRPRRDRGSNQPQHF. The DNA of the CDR3 is TGTGCCAGTAGGCCCCGCCGGGACAGGGGAAGCAATCAGCCCCAGCATTTT.

The rearrangement joins TRBV10-1 to TRBJ2-5, with 10 bases that match TRBD1. This CDR3 has 22 amino acids. Losses at the gene ends were 0 bases for V and 5 bases for J; bases not matched to a gene: 24. Germline V gene sequence: CDR1 WNHNN, CDR2 SYGVQD (reference sequence). The CDR3 sequence is CASSESFGRDRGSKGGRETQYF. CDR3 nucleotides: TGCGCCAGCAGTGAGTCGTTCGGCCGGGACAGGGGCTCGAAGGGGGGCCGGGAGACCCAGTACTTC.

This chain uses TRBV28 with TRBJ1-4; D uncertain. The CDR3 loop spans 13 amino acids. Trimming shortened V by 7 bases and J by 6 bases, and 12 bases separated the two germline ends. From germline, CDR1 is MDHEN and CDR2 SYDVKM. The CDR3 sequence: CASTQSLYEKLFF. The CDR3 coding sequence is TGTGCCAGCACCCAGTCCCTTTATGAAAAACTGTTTTTT. Based on the CDR3 plus reference TRBV28 and TRBJ1-4, the full variable domain is DVKVTQSSRYLVKRTGEKVFLECVQDMDHENMFWYRQDPGLGLRLIYFSYDVKMKEKGDIPEGYSVSREKKERFSLILESASTNQTSMYLCASTQSLYEKLFFGSGTQLSVL.

The J gene is TRBJ1-2, the V gene TRBV29-1; D is unresolved. Trimming left V 1 base short and J 5 bases short, with 11 bases between. Per the germline V gene, CDR1 is SQVTM and CDR2 is ANQGSEA. This CDR3 has 13 amino acids. The CDR3: CSVEGSKLYGYTF. DNA of the CDR3: TGCAGCGTTGAAGGTAGCAAGTTGTATGGCTACACCTTC.

This clone was observed a handful of times. The V and J genes are TRBV11-2 and TRBJ1-1, with D hard to call. Germline-derived CDR1 and CDR2 are SGHAT and FQNNGV. The CDR3 spans 15 residues. Between the trimmed V and J ends, which lost 3 bases and 1 base, there was a span of 12 bases. The CDR3 DNA reads as TGTGCCAGCAGCTTTCCGACGGGGAGGAACACTGAAGCTTTCTTT. It specifies CASSFPTGRNTEAFF.

The rearrangement uses TRBV7-9 and TRBJ1-2, with 10 bases lining up with TRBD1. CDR1 is SEHNR and CDR2 is FQNEAQ in the germline V gene (reference sequence). This CDR3 has 15 residues. J lost 6 bases, V lost 4 bases, and 8 bases had no gene match. CDR3 region: CASSYSGGQGNGYTF. The CDR3 bases are TGTGCCAGCAGCTACTCAGGGGGACAGGGGAATGGCTACACCTTC.

The chain is built from TRBV24-1 and TRBJ2-2; 8 positions match TRBD2. The junction had 8 bases not matched to a gene; V was cut back by 5 bases and J by 7 bases. Germline V lookup: CDR1 KGHDR, CDR2 SFDVKD. CDR3 length: 15 amino acids. The CDR3 here is CATSVGAGVSGELFF. The CDR3 region has the DNA TGTGCCACCAGTGTTGGAGCGGGAGTAAGCGGGGAGCTGTTTTTT.

CDR3 sequence (DNA): TGTGCCAGCAGTTTATTAGGGGCTGAAGCTTTCTTT. Translated: CASSLLGAEAFF. V and J are TRBV27 and TRBJ1-1; D is possibly TRBD1 (5 bases). V dropped 1 base and J dropped 6 bases, with 6 bases sitting between them. The germline CDR1 and CDR2 sequences are MNHEY and SMNVEV (reference sequence). This CDR3 is 12 amino acids long.

The chain joins TRBV6-4 to TRBJ1-2; tentative D call: TRBD1 (6 bases). The CDR3 contains 15 residues. Per the germline V gene, CDR1 is MRHNA and CDR2 is SNTAGT. With 6 bases removed from V and 2 bases from J, the gap between germline ends came to 16 bases. In nucleotides, the CDR3 is TGTGCCAGCAGGGAGACAGGAAACCAAAACTATGGCTACACCTTC. Protein: CASRETGNQNYGYTF.

This clone was detected only a few times. The rearrangement joins TRBV7-8 to TRBJ1-6, with 8 bases fitting TRBD1. The CDR3 runs 15 residues. After removal of 4 bases from V and 9 bases from J, the junction contained 8 bases not matched to a gene. Germline-derived CDR1 and CDR2 are SGHVS and FQNEAQ. The CDR3 DNA is TGTGCCAGCAGCTCCCGGACAGGGCCATCTTCACCCCTCCACTTT. Amino acids: CASSSRTGPSSPLHF.

The chain couples TRBV18 to TRBJ1-6; D may be TRBD1 (6 bases). The ends were cut back, 3 bases at V and 2 bases at J, with 14 bases in the middle. CDR3 size: 17 residues. In germline, CDR1 is KGHSH, CDR2 LQKENI. CDR3 amino acids: CASSPPGAGTYNSPLHF. For the CDR3, the DNA is TGTGCCAGCTCACCTCCAGGGGCCGGAACCTATAATTCACCCCTCCACTTT.

A word on this clone: A read error may account for a junction end that differs from germline. This rearrangement joins TRBV7-9 to TRBJ1-2, with D uncertain. Germline values: CDR1 SEHNR, CDR2 FQNEAQ (reference sequence). The CDR3 length is 15 residues. The CDR3 region is CASSVAEVPSMGYTF. CDR3 bases: TGTGCCAGCAGCGTAGCAGAAGTCCCCTCTATGGGCTACACCTTC.

The chain uses TRBV7-2 and TRBJ2-7, with D uncertain. In germline, CDR1 is SGHTA, CDR2 FQGNSA. V lost 0 bases and J lost 4, with 10 bases in between. The CDR3 contains 14 residues. The CDR3 spells CASSLAASRYEQYV. CDR3 coding DNA: TGTGCCAGCAGCTTAGCCGCAAGTAGATACGAGCAGTACGTC.

The CDR3 spells CASSRDRPHSPLHF. CDR3 DNA: TGTGCCAGCAGTCGGGACAGGCCTCATTCACCCCTCCACTTT. The V and J genes are TRBV2 and TRBJ1-6; 8 bases match TRBD1. The CDR3 totals 14 residues. J gave up 8 bases and V 5 bases, and 5 bases lay outside the gene matches. CDR1 is SNHLY and CDR2 is FYNNEI in the germline V gene.

The gene calls are TRBV5-4 and TRBJ2-5; no definite D call. The germline V and J ends were trimmed by 0 bases and 3 bases, with 6 bases remaining between them. The CDR3 is made up of 13 amino acids. The germline gives CDR1 SGHNT, CDR2 YYREEE (reference sequence). CDR3 amino acids: CASSLVAEETQYF. The CDR3 DNA follows: TGTGCCAGCAGCTTGGTAGCAGAAGAGACCCAGTACTTC. Combining the CDR3 with reference TRBV5-4 and TRBJ2-5 gives the whole variable domain ETGVTQSPTHLIKTRGQQVTLRCSSQSGHNTVSWYQQALGQGPQFIFQYYREEENGRGNFPPRFSGLQFPNYSSELNVNALELDDSALYLCASSLVAEETQYFGPGTRLLVL.

The chain employs TRBV28 and TRBJ2-1; D perhaps matches TRBD1 (5 bases). From germline, CDR1 is MDHEN and CDR2 SYDVKM. The V gene lost 5 bases and the J gene lost 2 bases, with 13 bases spanning the gap. This CDR3 has 15 amino acids. CDR3 coding DNA: TGTGCCAGCAGTGGGGCAGGCCGGACCTACAATGAGCAGTTCTTC. Its protein product is CASSGAGRTYNEQFF. The variable domain in full, completed from reference TRBV28 and TRBJ2-1, reads DVKVTQSSRYLVKRTGEKVFLECVQDMDHENMFWYRQDPGLGLRLIYFSYDVKMKEKGDIPEGYSVSREKKERFSLILESASTNQTSMYLCASSGAGRTYNEQFFGPGTRLTVL.

The chain recombines TRBV9 with TRBJ1-4; TRBD1 agrees at 8 bases. The CDR3 length is 15 residues. J lost 8 bases, V lost 0 bases, and 6 bases had no gene match. Per the germline V gene, CDR1 is SGDLS and CDR2 is YYNGEE. As DNA, the CDR3 is TGTGCCAGCAGCGTAGCTGCAGGGGGCTACGAAAAACTGTTTTTT. Its protein product is CASSVAAGGYEKLFF.

This chain connects TRBV6-5 to TRBJ2-5, with 7 nucleotides matching TRBD1. Trimming took 4 bases from V and 5 from J; bases not matched to a gene: 4. CDR3 length equals 13 residues. CDR1 is MNHEY, CDR2 SVGAGI, per germline. CDR3 amino acids: CASSSRQGETQYF. CDR3 DNA sequence: TGTGCCAGCAGTTCTCGACAGGGCGAGACCCAGTACTTC.

J is TRBJ2-1 and V is TRBV2; D uncertain. CDR1 is SNHLY and CDR2 is FYNNEI in the germline V gene. CDR3 length: 11 residues. V lost 6 bases, J lost 3 bases, and 3 bases lay in between. The CDR3, as DNA: TGTGCCAGCAGCCGCTACAATGAGCAGTTCTTC. Translated: CASSRYNEQFF.

The chain uses TRBV29-1 and TRBJ2-5; weak D call: TRBD1 (6 bases). Per the germline V gene, CDR1 is SQVTM and CDR2 is ANQGSEA. This CDR3 has 13 amino acids. V was trimmed by 5 bases and J by 1 base, leaving 11 bases between them. CDR3 protein: CSVTSQGQETQYF. CDR3 coding DNA: TGCAGCGTTACTTCACAGGGCCAAGAGACCCAGTACTTC.

The chain couples TRBV2 to TRBJ1-2; 9 bases line up with TRBD1. The V and J ends lost 0 bases and 6 bases, in that order; junction bases with no gene match: 8. CDR1 and CDR2 from the germline V gene are SNHLY and FYNNEI. This CDR3 comprises 16 residues. CDR3 sequence (DNA): TGTGCCAGCAGTGAAGCGCTTGGGACAGGGAGGGATGGCTACACCTTC. Translation gives CASSEALGTGRDGYTF.

In its sample, this clone was seen a few times. This chain uses TRBV30 with TRBJ1-5; 10 nucleotides line up with TRBD1. V trimming: 5 bases; J trimming: 5 bases; junction bases outside the gene matches: 6. Per germline, CDR1 GTSNPN and CDR2 SVGIG (reference sequence). The CDR3 has 14 residues. CDR3: CAWETGTGDQPQHF. The CDR3 DNA is TGTGCCTGGGAAACCGGGACAGGGGATCAGCCCCAGCATTTT.

The chain couples TRBV6-6 to TRBJ1-6; 7 bases line up with TRBD1. In germline, CDR1 is MNHNY, CDR2 SVGAGI (reference sequence). Trimming took 8 bases from V and 4 from J; bases not matched to a gene: 8. This CDR3 has 15 residues. CDR3 region: CASEPRQGYNSPLHF. DNA for the CDR3: TGTGCCAGCGAACCCCGACAGGGTTATAATTCACCCCTCCACTTT.

This clone was recorded a few times. The chain's CDR3 is CASSISWGVNSPLHF. The DNA for the CDR3 is TGTGCCAGCAGCATTAGCTGGGGCGTTAATTCACCCCTCCACTTT. This chain links TRBV7-8 with TRBJ1-6, with D maybe TRBD1 (5 bases). This CDR3 comprises 15 residues. V lost 5 bases and J lost 6, with 14 bases in between. CDR1 and CDR2 (germline): SGHVS, FQNEAQ.